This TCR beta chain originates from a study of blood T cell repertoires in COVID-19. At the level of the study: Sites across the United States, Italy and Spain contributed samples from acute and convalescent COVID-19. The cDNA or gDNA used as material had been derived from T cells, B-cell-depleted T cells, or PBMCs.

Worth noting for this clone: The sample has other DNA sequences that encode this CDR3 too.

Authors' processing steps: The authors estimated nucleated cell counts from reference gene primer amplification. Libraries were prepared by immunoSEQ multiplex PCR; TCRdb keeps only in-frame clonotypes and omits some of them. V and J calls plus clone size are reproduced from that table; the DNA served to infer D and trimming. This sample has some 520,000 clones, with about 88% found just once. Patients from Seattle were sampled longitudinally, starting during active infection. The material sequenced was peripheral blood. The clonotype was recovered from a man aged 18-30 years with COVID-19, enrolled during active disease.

CDR3 sequence: CASSLGTIQETQYF. DNA for the CDR3: TGCGCCAGCAGCTTGGGGACTATACAAGAGACCCAGTACTTC. The gene calls are TRBV5-1 and TRBJ2-5, with D perhaps matching TRBD2 (6 bases). CDR1 is SGHRS, CDR2 YFSETQ, per germline. There are 14 residues in the CDR3. The V end lost 0 bases, the J end lost 2 bases, and 8 bases lay between the germline ends. The variable domain in full, with the rest retrieved from reference TRBV5-1 and TRBJ2-5, is KAGVTQTPRYLIKTRGQQVTLSCSPISGHRSVSWYQQTPGQGLQFLFEYFSETQRNKGNFPGRFSGRQFSNSRSEMNVSTLELGDSALYLCASSLGTIQETQYFGPGTRLLVL.